These T cell receptor beta chains were read from a single sample in a study of tumor and adjacent non-tumor tissue in lung cancer. MiXCR was run by TCRdb on the multiplex PCR reads, yielding one entry per CDR3 protein. The table has some 99,000 distinct CDR3 sequences, over 55% seen once; the top ten hold around 17%. Material for sequencing was distant non-tumor lung tissue. Receptors originate from a man aged 60 to 75 with non-small cell lung cancer. Each CDR3 is given with its conserved first and last residue. D genes are given only for firm matches. Some rows mark clone size as missing; the rest say once, few, many or name a class of expanded clone.

clone_size,j_call,v_call,d_call,cdr3_aa,cdr3_nt
NA,TRBJ2-3,TRBV11-2,TRBD1,CASHPRQGTDTQYF,TGTGCCAGCCATCCGAGACAGGGGACAGATACGCAGTATTTT
many,TRBJ1-2,TRBV10-3,NA,CAISRTESYGYTF,TGTGCCATCAGCCGGACAGAATCCTATGGCTACACCTTC
NA,TRBJ1-6,TRBV4-2,NA,CASSPMTVTGTNSPLHF,TGTGCCAGCAGCCCGATGACCGTGACAGGAACCAATTCACCCCTCCACTTT
NA,TRBJ2-1,TRBV11-3,TRBD2,CAGSSYSGAGDNEWFF,TGTGCCGGCAGCTCATACTCGGGAGCGGGGGACAATGAGTGGTTCTTC
NA,TRBJ1-6,TRBV12-3/TRBV12-4,TRBD1,CASGFWGPGTVANSPLHF,TGCGCCAGCGGTTTTTGGGGTCCCGGGACAGTGGCTAATTCACCCCTCCACTTT
NA,TRBJ2-2,TRBV6-2/TRBV6-3,NA,CVSQVLVRTGELFF,TGTGTCAGTCAGGTACTAGTGAGGACCGGGGAGCTGTTTTTT
NA,TRBJ2-1,TRBV29-1,NA,CSGNYLDEQFF,TGCAGTGGCAACTATTTGGATGAGCAGTTCTTC
many,TRBJ1-2,TRBV12-3/TRBV12-4,TRBD1,CASSTGQVYGYTF,TGTGCCAGCAGTACCGGACAGGTCTATGGCTACACCTTC
many,TRBJ2-4,TRBV5-1,NA,CASRSGPQDIQYF,TGCGCCAGCAGATCGGGACCCCAAGACATTCAGTACTTC
few,TRBJ1-1,TRBV5-1,NA,CASGLVGGPNTEAFF,TGCGCCAGCGGCTTGGTGGGGGGCCCGAACACTGAAGCTTTCTTT
many,TRBJ2-7,TRBV11-3,TRBD2,CASRGGLAGVGEQYF,TGTGCCAGCCGCGGGGGGCTAGCGGGAGTTGGCGAGCAGTACTTC
NA,TRBJ1-1,TRBV5-1,NA,CASSLDTGRREAFF,TGCGCCAGCAGCTTGGACACAGGGAGAAGGGAAGCTTTCTTT
many,TRBJ2-7,TRBV29-1,NA,CSVAGSSYEQYF,TGCAGCGTGGCGGGGAGCTCCTACGAGCAGTACTTC
NA,TRBJ2-1,TRBV30,TRBD2,CAWSPTELAGGKYNEQFF,TGTGCCTGGAGTCCGACCGAGCTAGCGGGAGGGAAATACAATGAGCAGTTCTTC
NA,TRBJ2-7,TRBV6-5,TRBD2,CASSYGAGGRDEQYF,TGTGCCAGCAGTTACGGTGCGGGAGGGAGGGACGAGCAGTACTTC
NA,TRBJ2-6,TRBV6-5,NA,CASRALGDSGVNVPTF,TGTGCCAGCAGAGCCCTGGGAGACTCTGGGGTCAACGTCCCGACTTTC
NA,TRBJ1-1,TRBV5-1,NA,CSSSSSVRDTEAFF,TGCTCCAGCAGCTCGTCGGTAAGGGACACTGAAGCTTTCTTT
few,TRBJ2-1,TRBV6-2/TRBV6-3,TRBD2,CASSPGLGNTNEQFF,TGTGCCAGCAGTCCGGGACTAGGCAATACCAATGAGCAGTTCTTC
many,TRBJ1-1,TRBV20-1,NA,CSARDLGRGTEAFF,TGCAGTGCTAGAGATCTAGGGAGGGGCACTGAAGCTTTCTTT